Each of the 8 T cell receptor beta chains below was sequenced from the same sample in a study of blood T cell repertoires in COVID-19. TCRdb's table, derived via immunoSEQ multiplex PCR, lists solely in-frame clones and lacks some. This sample yields some 300,000 clones, of which approximately 91% are seen a single time; approximately 9.4% belongs to the top ten. The specimen was PBMCs or T cells enriched from blood (not recorded which). All receptors come from a woman between 40 and 55 years old who had recovered from COVID-19.

The chain carries TRBV9 and TRBJ2-7; D gene ambiguous. Trimming pared 4 bases from V and 7 bases from J, leaving 18 bases between. The V gene's germline CDR1 is SGDLS and CDR2 YYNGEE. The CDR3 totals 14 residues. In nucleotides, the CDR3 is TGTGCCAGCAGCAGCGAGGTGGAACTACGAGAGCAGTACTTC. Protein: CASSSEVELREQYF.

This clone was found once. The chain couples TRBV11-3 to TRBJ2-1, with TRBD2 as a possible D gene (6 bases). From germline, CDR1 is SGHNT and CDR2 YENEEA. The CDR3 covers 17 residues. V lost 4 bases, J lost 2 bases, and 18 bases lay in between. The CDR3 loop reads CASSSRVGGRTYNEQFF. The CDR3 DNA is TGTGCCAGCAGCTCGCGGGTGGGGGGACGGACCTACAATGAGCAGTTCTTC.

This chain links TRBV9 with TRBJ2-5; D is unresolved. This CDR3 has 16 amino acids. In germline, CDR1 is SGDLS, CDR2 YYNGEE. Deletions cut 3 bases from V and 2 bases from J, with 17 bases between. Here the CDR3 reads CASSGGLLAVQETQYF. In DNA, the CDR3 is TGTGCCAGCAGCGGCGGCCTCTTAGCTGTTCAAGAGACCCAGTACTTC.

V usage is TRBV11-2 and J usage is TRBJ1-2; TRBD1 might be the D (6 bases). The germline gives CDR1 SGHAT, CDR2 FQNNGV. The CDR3 spans 17 residues. Trimming stripped 3 bases from V and 4 bases from J, with 21 bases between. The CDR3 DNA is TGTGCCAGCAGCTTGGGGCGGGGGGCCTACCTTGTCTATGGCTACACCTTC. Translating it yields CASSLGRGAYLVYGYTF.

The J gene is TRBJ2-2, the V gene TRBV5-1; 15 bases line up with TRBD2. Germline V gives CDR1 SGHRS, CDR2 YFSETQ. This CDR3 region has 16 residues. With V trimmed by 3 bases and J by 5 bases, 2 bases remained unmatched. CDR3 loop: CASSWGLAGGTGELFF. The CDR3 region has the DNA TGCGCCAGCAGCTGGGGACTAGCGGGAGGAACCGGGGAGCTGTTTTTT.

This chain joins TRBV20-1 and TRBJ1-2; tentatively, D is TRBD1 (6 bases). Between the trimmed V and J ends, which lost 4 bases and 3 bases, there was a span of 6 bases. The CDR3 runs 11 residues. Germline lookup yields CDR1 DFQATT and CDR2 SNEGSKA (reference sequence). CDR3 sequence reads: CSATGDYGYTF. DNA for the CDR3: TGCAGTGCTACAGGGGACTATGGCTACACCTTC.

CDR3 sequence reads: CASSLFRSSYNSPLHF. CDR3 nucleotides: TGTGCCAGCAGCTTGTTCCGGAGCTCCTATAATTCACCCCTCCACTTT. J is TRBJ1-6 and V is TRBV5-8; D remains ambiguous. V was shortened by 1 base and J by 0 bases, with 8 bases between the two germline ends. CDR1 SGHTS and CDR2 YDEGEE come from the germline V gene. This CDR3 region has 16 residues.

The V call is TRBV19, the J call TRBJ2-2; 10 bases agree with TRBD2. From germline, CDR1 is LNHDA and CDR2 SQIVND (reference sequence). This CDR3 region has 16 residues. The V gene end was trimmed by 8 bases and the J gene end by 4 bases; junction bases not matched to a gene: 10. The CDR3 bases are TGTGCCAGTCGGACTAGCGGTCGATTATTCACCGGGGAGCTGTTTTTT. This translates into CASRTSGRLFTGELFF.